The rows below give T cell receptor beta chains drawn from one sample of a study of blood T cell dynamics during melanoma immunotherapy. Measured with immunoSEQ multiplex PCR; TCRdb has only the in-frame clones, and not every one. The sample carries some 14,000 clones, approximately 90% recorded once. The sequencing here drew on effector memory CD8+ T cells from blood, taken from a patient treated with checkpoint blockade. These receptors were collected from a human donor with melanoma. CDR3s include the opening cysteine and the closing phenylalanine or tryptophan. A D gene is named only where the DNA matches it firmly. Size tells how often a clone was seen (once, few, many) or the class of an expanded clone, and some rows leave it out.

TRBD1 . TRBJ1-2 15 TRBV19 TGTGCCAGTAGTATGGGGACAGAGCGCTACTATGGCTACACCTTC CASSMGTERYYGYTF
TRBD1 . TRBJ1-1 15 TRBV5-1 TGCGCCAGCAGGCCTGACAGGGGGCGCGAGACTGAAGCTTTCTTT CASRPDRGRETEAFF
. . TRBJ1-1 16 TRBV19 TGTGCCAGTAGCCCCTGGAGGGCCCCTACGAACACTGAAGCTTTCTTT CASSPWRAPTNTEAFF
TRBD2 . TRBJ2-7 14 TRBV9 TGTGCCAGCACCCAAGCGGGACGGGACTCCGAGCAGTACTTC CASTQAGRDSEQYF
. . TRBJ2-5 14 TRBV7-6 TGTGCCAGCAGCTTTCTGGGTGCGGTAGAGACCCAGTACTTC CASSFLGAVETQYF
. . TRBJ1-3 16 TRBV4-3 TGCGCCAGCAGCCAAGATAGAAGGGGCTCTGGAAACACCATATATTTT CASSQDRRGSGNTIYF
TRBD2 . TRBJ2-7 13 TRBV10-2 TGCGCCAGCAGTGAAGGGAGGGGCTACGAGCAGTACTTC CASSEGRGYEQYF
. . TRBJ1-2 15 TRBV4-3 TGCGCCAGCAGCCTCTACCGGGGGGGGAACTATGGCTACACCTTC CASSLYRGGNYGYTF
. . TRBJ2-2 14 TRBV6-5 TGTGCCAGCAGTTACGGGTTACTAGCCGGGGAGCTGTTTTTT CASSYGLLAGELFF
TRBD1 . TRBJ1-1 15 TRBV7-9 TGTGCCAGCAGCCCAAGACAGGGGAGAAGTGCTGAAGCTTTCTTT CASSPRQGRSAEAFF
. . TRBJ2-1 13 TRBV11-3 TGTGCCAGCAGTCCAGGGGGGGGCAATGAGCAGTTCTTC CASSPGGGNEQFF
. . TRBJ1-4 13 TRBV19 TGTGCCAGTAGTATCAGGCAGAGCGAAAAACTGTTTTTT CASSIRQSEKLFF
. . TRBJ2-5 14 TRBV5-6 TGTGCCAGCAGCTTGGTGGGGCAGCAAGAGACCCAGTACTTC CASSLVGQQETQYF
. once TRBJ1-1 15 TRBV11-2 TGTGCCAGCAGCTTTTTCCCCACACTGAACACTGAAGCTTTCTTT CASSFFPTLNTEAFF
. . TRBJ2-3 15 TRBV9 TGTGCCAGCAGCGCCAAAAGCGGTAGCACAGATACGCAGTATTTT CASSAKSGSTDTQYF
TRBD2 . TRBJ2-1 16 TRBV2 TGTGCCAGCAGTGACTCGGGGTGGGAGGGCCCGACTGAGCAGTTCTTC CASSDSGWEGPTEQFF
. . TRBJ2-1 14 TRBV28 TGTGCCAGCAGCTCCCGGACAGTCTACAATGAGCAGTTCTTC CASSSRTVYNEQFF
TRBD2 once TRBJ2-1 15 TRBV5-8 TGTGCCAGCAGCCTCCGGGACTACCTGATCAATGAGCAGTTCTTC CASSLRDYLINEQFF
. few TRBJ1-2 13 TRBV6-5 TGTGCCAGCAGTTACACGGGGACCCATGGCTACACCTTC CASSYTGTHGYTF
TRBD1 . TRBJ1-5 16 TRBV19 TGTGCCAGTAGTCCTGACAGGGGTGGGAGCAATCAGCCCCAGCATTTT CASSPDRGGSNQPQHF
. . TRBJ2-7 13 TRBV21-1 TGTGCCAGCAGCAACGGGGACAGTAGAGAGCAGTACTTC CASSNGDSREQYF
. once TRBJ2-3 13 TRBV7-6 TGTGCCAGCAGCTGGGGGCCCACAGATACGCAGTATTTT CASSWGPTDTQYF
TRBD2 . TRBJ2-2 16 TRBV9 TGTGCCAGCAGCGTAGAGGCCGGGGGGGACACCGGGGAGCTGTTTTTT CASSVEAGGDTGELFF
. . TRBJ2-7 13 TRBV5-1 TGCGCCAGCAGCTTGGTGGGTGGCGACGAGCAGTACTTC CASSLVGGDEQYF